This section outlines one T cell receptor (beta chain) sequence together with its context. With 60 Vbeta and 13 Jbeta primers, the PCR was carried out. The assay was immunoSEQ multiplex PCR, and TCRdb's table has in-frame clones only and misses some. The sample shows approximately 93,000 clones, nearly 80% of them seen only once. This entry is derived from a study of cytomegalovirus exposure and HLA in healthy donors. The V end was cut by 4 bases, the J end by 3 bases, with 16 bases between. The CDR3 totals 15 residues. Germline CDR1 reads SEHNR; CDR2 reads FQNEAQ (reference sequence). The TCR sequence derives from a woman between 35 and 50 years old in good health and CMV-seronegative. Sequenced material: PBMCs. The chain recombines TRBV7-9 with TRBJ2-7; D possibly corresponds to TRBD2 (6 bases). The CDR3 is CASSSPTLRGYEQYF. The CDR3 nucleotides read TGTGCCAGCAGCTCCCCTACGCTGCGGGGCTACGAGCAGTACTTC.